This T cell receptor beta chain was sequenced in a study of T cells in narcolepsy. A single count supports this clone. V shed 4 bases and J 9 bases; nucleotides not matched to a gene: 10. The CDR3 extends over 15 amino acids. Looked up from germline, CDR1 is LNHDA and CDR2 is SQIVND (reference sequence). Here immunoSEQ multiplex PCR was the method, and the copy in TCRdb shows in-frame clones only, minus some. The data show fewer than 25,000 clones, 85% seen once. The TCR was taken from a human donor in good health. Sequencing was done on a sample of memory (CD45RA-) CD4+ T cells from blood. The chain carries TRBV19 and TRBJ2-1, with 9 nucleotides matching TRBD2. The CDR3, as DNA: TGTGCCAGTAGTAGTGCAGGGACTAGCTTTGGTGAGCAGTTCTTC. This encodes CASSSAGTSFGEQFF.